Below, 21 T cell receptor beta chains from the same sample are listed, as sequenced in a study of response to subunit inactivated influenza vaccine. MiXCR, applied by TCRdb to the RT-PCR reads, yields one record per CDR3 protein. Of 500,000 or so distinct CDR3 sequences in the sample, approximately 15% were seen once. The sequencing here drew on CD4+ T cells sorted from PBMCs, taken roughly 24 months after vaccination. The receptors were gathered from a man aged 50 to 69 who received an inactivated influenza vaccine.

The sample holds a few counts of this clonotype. CDR3 residues: CASSVEISYNEQFF. DNA of the CDR3: TGTGCCAGCAGCGTAGAGATTAGTTACAATGAGCAGTTCTTC. The chain links TRBV9 to TRBJ2-1; no reliable D call. CDR3 size: 14 residues. In germline, CDR1 is SGDLS, CDR2 YYNGEE. Trimming took 0 bases from V and 4 from J, leaving 8 bases between them.

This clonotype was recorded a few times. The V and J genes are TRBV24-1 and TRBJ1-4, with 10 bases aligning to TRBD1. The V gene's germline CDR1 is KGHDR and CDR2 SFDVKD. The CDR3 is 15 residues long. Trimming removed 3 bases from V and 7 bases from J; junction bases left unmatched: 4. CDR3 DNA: TGTGCCACCAGTGATGGGACAGGGGTGGGTGAAAAACTGTTTTTT. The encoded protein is CATSDGTGVGEKLFF.

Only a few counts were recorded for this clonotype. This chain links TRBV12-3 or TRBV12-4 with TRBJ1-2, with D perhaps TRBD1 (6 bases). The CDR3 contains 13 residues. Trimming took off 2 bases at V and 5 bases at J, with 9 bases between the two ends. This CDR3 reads CASSLRGAYGYTF. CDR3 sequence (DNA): TGTGCCAGCAGTTTACGGGGGGCATATGGCTACACCTTC.

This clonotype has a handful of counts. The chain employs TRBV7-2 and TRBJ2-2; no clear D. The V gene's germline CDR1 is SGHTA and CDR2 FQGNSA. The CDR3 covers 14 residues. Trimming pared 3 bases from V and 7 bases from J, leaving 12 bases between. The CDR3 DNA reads TGTGCCAGCAGCTTTCAACCCGATATCGGGGAGCTGTTTTTT. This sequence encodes CASSFQPDIGELFF.

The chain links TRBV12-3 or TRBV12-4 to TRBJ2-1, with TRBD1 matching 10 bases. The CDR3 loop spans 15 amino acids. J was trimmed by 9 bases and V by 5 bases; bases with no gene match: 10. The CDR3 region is CASSIRTGGHGEQFF. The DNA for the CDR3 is TGTGCCAGCAGTATCCGGACAGGGGGACACGGTGAGCAGTTCTTC.

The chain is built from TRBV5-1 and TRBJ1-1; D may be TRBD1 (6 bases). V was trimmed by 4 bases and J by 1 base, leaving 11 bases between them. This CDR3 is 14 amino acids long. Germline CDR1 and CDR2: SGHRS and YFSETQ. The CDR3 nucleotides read TGCGCCAGCAGCGGGACACAGGGGAACACTGAAGCTTTCTTT. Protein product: CASSGTQGNTEAFF.

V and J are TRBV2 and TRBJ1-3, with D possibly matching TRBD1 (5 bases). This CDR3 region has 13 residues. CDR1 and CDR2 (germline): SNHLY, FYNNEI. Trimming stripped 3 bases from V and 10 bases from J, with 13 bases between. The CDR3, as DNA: TGTGCCAGCAGTGAGGGGGGGAGGTGGACCATATATTTT. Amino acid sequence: CASSEGGRWTIYF.

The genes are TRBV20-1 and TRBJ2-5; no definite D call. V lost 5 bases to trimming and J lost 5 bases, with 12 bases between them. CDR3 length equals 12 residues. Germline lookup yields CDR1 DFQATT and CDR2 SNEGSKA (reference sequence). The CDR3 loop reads CSAVILGETQYF. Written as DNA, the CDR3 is TGCAGTGCTGTAATACTCGGGGAGACCCAGTACTTC.

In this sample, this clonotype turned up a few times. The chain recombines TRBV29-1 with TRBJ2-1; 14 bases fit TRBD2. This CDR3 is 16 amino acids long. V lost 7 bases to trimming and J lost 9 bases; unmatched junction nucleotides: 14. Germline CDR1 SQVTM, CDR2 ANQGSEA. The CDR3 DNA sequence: TGCAGCGGGACTAGCGGGAGGTATCCCGGTATCTCTGAGCAGTTCTTC. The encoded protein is CSGTSGRYPGISEQFF.

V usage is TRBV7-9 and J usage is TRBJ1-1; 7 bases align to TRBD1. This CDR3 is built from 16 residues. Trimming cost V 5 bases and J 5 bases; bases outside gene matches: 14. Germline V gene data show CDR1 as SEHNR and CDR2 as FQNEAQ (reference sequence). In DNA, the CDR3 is TGTGCCAGCAGCCAGGGGGGTGGGGGCTCAGGAACTGAAGCTTTCTTT. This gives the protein CASSQGGGGSGTEAFF.

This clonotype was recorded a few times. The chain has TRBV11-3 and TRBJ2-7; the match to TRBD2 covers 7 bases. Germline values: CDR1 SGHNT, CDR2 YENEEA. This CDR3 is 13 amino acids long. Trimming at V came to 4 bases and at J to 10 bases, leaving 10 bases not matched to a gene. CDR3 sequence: CASSSPGLKIQYF. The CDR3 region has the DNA TGTGCCAGCAGCTCCCCGGGACTAAAGATACAGTACTTC.

The CDR3 DNA reads TGTGCCAGCTCACCAAGACAGTTTAGCACAGATACGCAGTATTTT. Translating gives CASSPRQFSTDTQYF. The chain joins TRBV18 to TRBJ2-3; maybe TRBD1 (5 bases). V dropped 2 bases and J dropped 0 bases, with 9 bases sitting between them. There are 15 residues in the CDR3. Looked up from germline, CDR1 is KGHSH and CDR2 is LQKENI. Full variable domain (missing parts from reference TRBV18 and TRBJ2-3): NAGVMQNPRHLVRRRGQEARLRCSPMKGHSHVYWYRQLPEEGLKFMVYLQKENIIDESGMPKERFSAEFPKEGPSILRIQQVVRGDSAAYFCASSPRQFSTDTQYFGPGTRLTVL.

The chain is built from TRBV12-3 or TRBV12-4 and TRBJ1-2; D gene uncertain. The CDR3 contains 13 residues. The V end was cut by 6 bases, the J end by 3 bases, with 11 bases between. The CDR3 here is CASRSGPDYGYTF. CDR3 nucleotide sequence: TGTGCCAGCAGATCTGGGCCAGACTATGGCTACACCTTC.

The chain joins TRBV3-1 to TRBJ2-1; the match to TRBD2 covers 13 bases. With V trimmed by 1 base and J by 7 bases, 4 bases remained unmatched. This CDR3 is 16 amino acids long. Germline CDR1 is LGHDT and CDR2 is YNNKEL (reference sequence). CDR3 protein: CASSQGLAGGGNEQFF. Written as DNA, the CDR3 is TGTGCCAGCAGCCAAGGACTAGCGGGGGGAGGGAATGAGCAGTTCTTC.

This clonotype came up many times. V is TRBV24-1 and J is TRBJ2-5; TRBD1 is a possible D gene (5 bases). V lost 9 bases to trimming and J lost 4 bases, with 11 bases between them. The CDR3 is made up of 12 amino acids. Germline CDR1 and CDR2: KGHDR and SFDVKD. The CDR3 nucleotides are TGTGCCACCCGTGGGGCAACAGAGACCCAGTACTTC. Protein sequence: CATRGATETQYF.

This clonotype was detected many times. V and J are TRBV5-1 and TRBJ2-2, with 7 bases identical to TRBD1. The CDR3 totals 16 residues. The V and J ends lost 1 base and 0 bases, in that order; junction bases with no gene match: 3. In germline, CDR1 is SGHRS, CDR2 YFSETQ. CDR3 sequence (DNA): TGCGCCAGCAGCTTGTTCGGACAGGCGAACACCGGGGAGCTGTTTTTT. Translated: CASSLFGQANTGELFF.

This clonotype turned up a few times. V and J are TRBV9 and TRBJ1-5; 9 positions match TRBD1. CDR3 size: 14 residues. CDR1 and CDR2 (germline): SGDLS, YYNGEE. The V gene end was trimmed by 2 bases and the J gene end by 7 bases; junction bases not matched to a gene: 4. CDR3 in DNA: TGTGCCAGCAGCGTGGGACAGGGCTGGCAGCCCCAGCATTTT. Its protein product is CASSVGQGWQPQHF.

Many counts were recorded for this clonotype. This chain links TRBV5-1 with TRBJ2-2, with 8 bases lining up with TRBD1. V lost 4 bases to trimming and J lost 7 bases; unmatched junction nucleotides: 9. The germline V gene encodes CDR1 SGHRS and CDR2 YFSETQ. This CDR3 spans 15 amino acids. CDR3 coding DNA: TGCGCCAGCAGCCCGACAGGGGATGGTGGCGGGGAGCTGTTTTTT. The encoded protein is CASSPTGDGGGELFF.

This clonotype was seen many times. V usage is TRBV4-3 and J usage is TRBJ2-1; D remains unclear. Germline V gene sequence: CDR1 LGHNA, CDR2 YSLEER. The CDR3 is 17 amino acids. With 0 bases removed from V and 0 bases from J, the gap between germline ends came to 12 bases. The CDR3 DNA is TGCGCCAGCAGCCAAGATTATTACCTAAGCTCCTACAATGAGCAGTTCTTC. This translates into CASSQDYYLSSYNEQFF.

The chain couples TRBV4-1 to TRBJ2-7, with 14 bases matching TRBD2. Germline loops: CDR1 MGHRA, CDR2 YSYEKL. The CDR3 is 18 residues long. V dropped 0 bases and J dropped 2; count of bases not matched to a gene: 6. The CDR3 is CASSQEGLAGGFTYEQYF. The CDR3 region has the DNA TGCGCCAGCAGCCAAGAAGGACTAGCGGGGGGCTTCACCTACGAGCAGTACTTC.

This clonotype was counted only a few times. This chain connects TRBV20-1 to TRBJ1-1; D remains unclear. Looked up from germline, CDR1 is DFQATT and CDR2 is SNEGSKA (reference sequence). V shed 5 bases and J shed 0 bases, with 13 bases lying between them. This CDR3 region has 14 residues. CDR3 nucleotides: TGCAGTGCTTACCGGACGGTAATGAACACTGAAGCTTTCTTT. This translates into CSAYRTVMNTEAFF.